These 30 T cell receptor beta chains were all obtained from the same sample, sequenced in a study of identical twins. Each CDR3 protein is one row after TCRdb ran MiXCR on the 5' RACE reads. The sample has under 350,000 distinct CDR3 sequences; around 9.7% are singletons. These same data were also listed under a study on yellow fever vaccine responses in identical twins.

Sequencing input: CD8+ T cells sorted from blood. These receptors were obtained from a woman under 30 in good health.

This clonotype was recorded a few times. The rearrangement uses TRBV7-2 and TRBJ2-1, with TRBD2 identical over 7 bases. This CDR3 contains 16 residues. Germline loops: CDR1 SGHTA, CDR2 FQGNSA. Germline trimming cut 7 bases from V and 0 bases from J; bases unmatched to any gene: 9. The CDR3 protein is CASTPGGGASYNEQFF. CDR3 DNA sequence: TGTGCCAGCACCCCTGGGGGGGGAGCCTCCTACAATGAGCAGTTCTTC.

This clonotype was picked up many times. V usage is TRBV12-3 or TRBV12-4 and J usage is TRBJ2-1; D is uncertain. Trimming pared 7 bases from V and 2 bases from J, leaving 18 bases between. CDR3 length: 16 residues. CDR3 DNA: TGTGCCAGCAACCCGATGAAACCTATTACCTACAATGAGCAGTTCTTC. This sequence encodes CASNPMKPITYNEQFF.

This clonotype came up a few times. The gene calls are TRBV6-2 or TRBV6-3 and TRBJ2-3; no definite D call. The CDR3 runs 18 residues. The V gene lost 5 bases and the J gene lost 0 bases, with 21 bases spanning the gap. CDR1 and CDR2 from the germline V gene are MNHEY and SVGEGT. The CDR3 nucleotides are TGTGCCAGCAGTCCACTCCCGCCGCCGGATTCTAGCACAGATACGCAGTATTTT. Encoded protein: CASSPLPPPDSSTDTQYF.

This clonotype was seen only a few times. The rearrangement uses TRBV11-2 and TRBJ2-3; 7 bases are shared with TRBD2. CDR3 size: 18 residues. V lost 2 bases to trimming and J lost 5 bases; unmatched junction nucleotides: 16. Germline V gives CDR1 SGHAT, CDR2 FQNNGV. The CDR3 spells CASSLRGSVGEGLDTQYF. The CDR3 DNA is TGTGCCAGCAGCTTAAGGGGATCTGTGGGGGAGGGGTTAGATACGCAGTATTTT.

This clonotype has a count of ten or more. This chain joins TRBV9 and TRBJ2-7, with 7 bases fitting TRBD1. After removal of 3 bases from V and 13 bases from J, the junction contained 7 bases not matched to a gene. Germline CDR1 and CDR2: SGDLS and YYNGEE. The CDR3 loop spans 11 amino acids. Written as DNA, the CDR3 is TGTGCCAGCAGCGACAGGACAGGTTTTTACTTC. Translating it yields CASSDRTGFYF. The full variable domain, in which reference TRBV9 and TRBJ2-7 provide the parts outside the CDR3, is DSGVTQTPKHLITATGQRVTLRCSPRSGDLSVYWYQQSLDQGLQFLIQYYNGEERAKGNILERFSAQQFPDLHSELNLSSLELGDSALYFCASSDRTGFYFGPGTRLTVT.

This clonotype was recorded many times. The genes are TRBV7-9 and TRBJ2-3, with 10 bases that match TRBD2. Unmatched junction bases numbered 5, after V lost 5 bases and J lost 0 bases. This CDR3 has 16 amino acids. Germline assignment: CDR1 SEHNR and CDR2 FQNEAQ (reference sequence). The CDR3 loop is CASSPSGGGSTDTQYF. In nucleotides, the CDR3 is TGTGCCAGCAGCCCTAGCGGGGGCGGGAGCACAGATACGCAGTATTTT.

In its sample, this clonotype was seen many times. In DNA form, the CDR3 reads TGTGCTAGTGGAAAACTGGGTGGAAGCACAGATACGCAGTATTTT. It is translated as CASGKLGGSTDTQYF. The chain combines TRBV12-5 with TRBJ2-3; D not certain. Trimming stripped 6 bases from V and 0 bases from J, with 13 bases between. This CDR3 region has 15 residues. The V gene's germline CDR1 is LGHNT and CDR2 FRNRAP. The variable domain in full, with the rest retrieved from reference TRBV12-5 and TRBJ2-3, is DARVTQTPRHKVTEMGQEVTMRCQPILGHNTVFWYRQTMMQGLELLAYFRNRAPLDDSGMPKDRFSAEMPDATLATLKIQPSEPRDSAVYFCASGKLGGSTDTQYFGPGTRLTVL.

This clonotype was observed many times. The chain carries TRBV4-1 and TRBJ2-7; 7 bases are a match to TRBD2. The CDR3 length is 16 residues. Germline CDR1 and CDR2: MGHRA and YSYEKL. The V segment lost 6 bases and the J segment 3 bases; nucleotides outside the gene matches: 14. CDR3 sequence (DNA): TGCGCCAGCAGAGCGGGGCCCCGGGACTACGACTACGAGCAGTACTTC. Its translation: CASRAGPRDYDYEQYF.

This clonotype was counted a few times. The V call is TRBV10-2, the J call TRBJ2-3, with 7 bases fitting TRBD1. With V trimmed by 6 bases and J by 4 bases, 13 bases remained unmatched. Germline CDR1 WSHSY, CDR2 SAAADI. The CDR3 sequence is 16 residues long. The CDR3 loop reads CASSHGEQGYADTQYF. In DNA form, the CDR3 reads TGCGCCAGCAGCCACGGGGAACAGGGGTACGCAGATACGCAGTATTTT.

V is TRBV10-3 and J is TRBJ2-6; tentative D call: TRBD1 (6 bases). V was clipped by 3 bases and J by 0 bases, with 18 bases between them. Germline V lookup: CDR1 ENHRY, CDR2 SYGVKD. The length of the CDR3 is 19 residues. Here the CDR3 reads CAISEKQGFALSGANVLTF. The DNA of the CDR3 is TGTGCCATCAGTGAAAAACAGGGTTTCGCTCTCTCTGGGGCCAACGTCCTGACTTTC.

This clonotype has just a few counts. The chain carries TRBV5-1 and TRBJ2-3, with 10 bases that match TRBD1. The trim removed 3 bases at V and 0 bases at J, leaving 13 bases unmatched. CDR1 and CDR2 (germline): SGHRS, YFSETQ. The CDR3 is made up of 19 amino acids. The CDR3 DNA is TGCGCCAGCAGCTCCGAACACAATAGACAGGGGGCGAGCACAGATACGCAGTATTTT. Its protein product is CASSSEHNRQGASTDTQYF. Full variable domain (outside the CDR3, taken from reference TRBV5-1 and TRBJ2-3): KAGVTQTPRYLIKTRGQQVTLSCSPISGHRSVSWYQQTPGQGLQFLFEYFSETQRNKGNFPGRFSGRQFSNSRSEMNVSTLELGDSALYLCASSSEHNRQGASTDTQYFGPGTRLTVL.

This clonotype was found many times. The CDR3 is CASSLTPTASSYEQYF. DNA for the CDR3: TGTGCCAGCAGCCTGACACCGACGGCAAGCTCCTACGAGCAGTACTTC. This sequence joins TRBV7-3 and TRBJ2-7; D uncertain. Germline V lookup: CDR1 SGHTA, CDR2 FQGTGA. This CDR3 has 16 residues. Trimming stripped 5 bases from V and 0 bases from J, with 17 bases between.

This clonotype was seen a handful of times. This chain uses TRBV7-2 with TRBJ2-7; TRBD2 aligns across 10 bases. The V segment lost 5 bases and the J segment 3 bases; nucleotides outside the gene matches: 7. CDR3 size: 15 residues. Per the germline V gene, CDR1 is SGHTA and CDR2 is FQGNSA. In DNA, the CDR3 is TGTGCCAGCAGCCCCGTGGCTAGCGGGAGCTACGAGCAGTACTTC. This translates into CASSPVASGSYEQYF.

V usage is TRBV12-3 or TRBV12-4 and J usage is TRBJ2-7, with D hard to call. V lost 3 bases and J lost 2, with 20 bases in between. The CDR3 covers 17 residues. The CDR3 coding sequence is TGTGCCAGCAGTTTTTCTCCAGGCCAGCGCTTAGCCTACGAGCAGTACTTC. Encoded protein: CASSFSPGQRLAYEQYF.

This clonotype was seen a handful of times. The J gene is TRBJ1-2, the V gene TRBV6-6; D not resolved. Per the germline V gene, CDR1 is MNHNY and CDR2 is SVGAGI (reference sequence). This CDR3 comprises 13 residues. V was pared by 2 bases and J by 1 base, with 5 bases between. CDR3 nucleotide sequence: TGTGCCAGCAGTTACATCGGTAACTATGGCTACACCTTC. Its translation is CASSYIGNYGYTF.

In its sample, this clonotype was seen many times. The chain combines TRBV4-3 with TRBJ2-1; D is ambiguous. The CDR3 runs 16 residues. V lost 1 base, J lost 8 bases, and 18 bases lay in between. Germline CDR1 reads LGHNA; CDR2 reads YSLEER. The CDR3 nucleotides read TGCGCCAGCAGCCAAGCTCGGCTTAAATCCCCCGATGAGCAGTTCTTC. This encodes CASSQARLKSPDEQFF.

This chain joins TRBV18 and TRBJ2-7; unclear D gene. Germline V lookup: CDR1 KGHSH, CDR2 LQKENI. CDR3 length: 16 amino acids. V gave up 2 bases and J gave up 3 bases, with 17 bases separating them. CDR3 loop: CASSPERTDGGYEQYF. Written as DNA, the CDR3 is TGTGCCAGCTCACCAGAAAGGACGGACGGCGGCTACGAGCAGTACTTC.

Here the CDR3 DNA reads TGCAGTGCTAAGGGGTTAGAATCGTACACAGATACGCAGTATTTT. Translation: CSAKGLESYTDTQYF. The rearrangement uses TRBV20-1 and TRBJ2-3; a weak D match, TRBD1 (5 bases). This CDR3 is 15 amino acids long. Between the trimmed V and J ends, which lost 4 bases and 2 bases, there was a span of 16 bases. In germline, CDR1 is DFQATT, CDR2 SNEGSKA (reference sequence).

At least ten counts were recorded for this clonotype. CDR3 sequence: CATSRGAGGNNEQFF. The CDR3 coding sequence is TGTGCCACCAGCAGAGGGGCAGGGGGTAACAATGAGCAGTTCTTC. The chain links TRBV15 to TRBJ2-1, with 7 bases aligning to TRBD1. This CDR3 spans 15 amino acids. Germline V lookup: CDR1 LNHNV, CDR2 YYDKDF (reference sequence). J was trimmed by 5 bases and V by 1 base; bases with no gene match: 5.

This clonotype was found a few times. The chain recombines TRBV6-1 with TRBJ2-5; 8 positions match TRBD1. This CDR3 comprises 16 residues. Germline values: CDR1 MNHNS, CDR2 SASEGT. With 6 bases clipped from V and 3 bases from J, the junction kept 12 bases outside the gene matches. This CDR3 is CASSPILSTGEETQYF. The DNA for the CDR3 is TGTGCCAGCAGCCCTATACTCTCGACAGGGGAAGAGACCCAGTACTTC.

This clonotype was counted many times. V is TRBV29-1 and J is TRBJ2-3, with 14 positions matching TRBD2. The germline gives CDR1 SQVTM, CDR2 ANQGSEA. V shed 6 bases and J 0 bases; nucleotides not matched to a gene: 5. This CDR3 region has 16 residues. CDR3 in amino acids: CSVAGTSGSSTDTQYF. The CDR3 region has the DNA TGCAGCGTCGCCGGGACTAGCGGGAGTAGCACAGATACGCAGTATTTT.

The CDR3 protein is CSARAETNNTRQYF. The CDR3, as DNA: TGCAGTGCTAGAGCTGAAACAAATAATACGCGGCAGTATTTT. The chain uses TRBV20-1 and TRBJ2-3; D uncertain. The CDR3 runs 14 residues. V was trimmed by 1 base and J by 11 bases, leaving 19 bases between them. Germline V CDR1 and CDR2: DFQATT, SNEGSKA (reference sequence).

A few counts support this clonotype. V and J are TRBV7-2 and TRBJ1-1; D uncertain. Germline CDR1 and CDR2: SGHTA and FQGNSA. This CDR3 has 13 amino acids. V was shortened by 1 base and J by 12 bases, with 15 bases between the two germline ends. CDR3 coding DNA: TGTGCCAGCAGCTTAGAGGGAGCGGGGAAACCTTTCTTT. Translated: CASSLEGAGKPFF.

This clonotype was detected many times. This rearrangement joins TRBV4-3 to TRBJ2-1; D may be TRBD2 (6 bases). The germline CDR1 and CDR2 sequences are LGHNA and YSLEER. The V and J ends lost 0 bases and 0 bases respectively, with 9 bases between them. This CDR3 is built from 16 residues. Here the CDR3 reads CASSQDRRGSYNEQFF. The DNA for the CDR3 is TGCGCCAGCAGCCAAGATCGGCGGGGCTCCTACAATGAGCAGTTCTTC.

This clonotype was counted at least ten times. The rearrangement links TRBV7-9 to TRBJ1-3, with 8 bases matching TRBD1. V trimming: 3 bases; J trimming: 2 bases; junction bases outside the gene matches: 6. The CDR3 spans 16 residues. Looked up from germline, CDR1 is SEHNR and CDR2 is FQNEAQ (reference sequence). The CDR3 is CASSFRQGTAGNTIYF. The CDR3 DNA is TGTGCCAGCAGCTTCCGACAGGGGACAGCTGGAAACACCATATATTTT.

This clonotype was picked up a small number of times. The CDR3 bases are TGTGCCAGCAGGGCTCAGAGGGTGAGTCCCACAGATACGCAGTATTTT. Translation gives CASRAQRVSPTDTQYF. J is TRBJ2-3 and V is TRBV13, with D possibly matching TRBD2 (5 bases). The V gene's germline CDR1 is PRHDT and CDR2 FYEKMQ (reference sequence). V was shortened by 6 bases and J by 2 bases, with 18 bases between the two germline ends. The length of the CDR3 is 16 residues.

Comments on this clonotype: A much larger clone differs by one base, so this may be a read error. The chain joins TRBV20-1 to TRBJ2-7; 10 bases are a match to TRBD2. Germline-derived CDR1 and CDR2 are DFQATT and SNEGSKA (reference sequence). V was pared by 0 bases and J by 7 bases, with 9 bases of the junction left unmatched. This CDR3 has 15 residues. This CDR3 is CSARDLRTSGREQYF. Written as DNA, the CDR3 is TGCAGTGCTAGAGATCTTCGGACTAGCGGTCGTGAGCAGTACTTC.

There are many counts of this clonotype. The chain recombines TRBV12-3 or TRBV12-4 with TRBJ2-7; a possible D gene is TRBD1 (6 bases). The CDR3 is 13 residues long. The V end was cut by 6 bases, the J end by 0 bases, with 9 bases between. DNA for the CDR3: TGTGCCAGCAGCACAGGGTACTCCTACGAGCAGTACTTC. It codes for CASSTGYSYEQYF.

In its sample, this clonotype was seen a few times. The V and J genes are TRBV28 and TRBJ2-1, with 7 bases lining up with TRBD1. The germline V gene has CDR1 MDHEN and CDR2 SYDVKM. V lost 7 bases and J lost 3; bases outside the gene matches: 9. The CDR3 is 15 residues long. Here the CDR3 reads CASTIRDRGYNEQFF. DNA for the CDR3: TGTGCCAGCACAATCCGGGACAGAGGCTACAATGAGCAGTTCTTC.

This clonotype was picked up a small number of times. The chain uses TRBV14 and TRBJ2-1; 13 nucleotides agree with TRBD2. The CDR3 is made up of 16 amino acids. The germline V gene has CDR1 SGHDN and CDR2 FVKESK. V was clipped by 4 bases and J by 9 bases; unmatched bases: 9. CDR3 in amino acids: CASSPVLAGGPLEQFF. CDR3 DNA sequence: TGTGCCAGCAGCCCAGTACTAGCGGGAGGGCCCCTTGAGCAGTTCTTC.